Listed below are T cell receptor beta chains from one sample, sequenced in a study of T cell responses to AZD1222 COVID-19 vaccine. This table comes from immunoSEQ multiplex PCR, and its TCRdb copy is limited to in-frame clones, with some not included. The sample holds some 100,000 clones; approximately 91% are singletons and the top ten take around 7%. The sample here was peripheral blood, taken on day 0 of AZD1222 vaccination. The source of these receptors is an adult in good health. CDR3s include the opening cysteine and the closing phenylalanine or tryptophan. The order of the fields is V gene, clone size, J gene, D gene, CDR3 protein, CDR3 DNA. A D gene is named only where the DNA matches it firmly. Clone size is stated in some rows and not others, as once, few, many or a class when expanded.

TRBV27	NA	TRBJ2-2	NA	CASSFRGNGGELFF	TGTGCCAGCAGTTTTCGAGGAAACGGGGGGGAGCTGTTTTTT
TRBV12-3/TRBV12-4	NA	TRBJ1-2	NA	CASSLGGSGGYTF	TGTGCCAGCAGTTTAGGGGGGTCTGGAGGCTACACCTTC
TRBV4-3	NA	TRBJ1-4	NA	CASSQEDVSLNEKLFF	TGCGCCAGCAGCCAAGAGGACGTTTCGCTTAATGAAAAACTGTTTTTT
TRBV2	NA	TRBJ1-6	NA	CASSEVGQGNSPLHF	TGTGCCAGCAGTGAAGTGGGTCAGGGAAATTCACCCCTCCACTTT
TRBV15	NA	TRBJ2-7	NA	CATSRGSSAEQYF	TGTGCCACCAGCAGAGGATCATCGGCCGAGCAGTACTTC
TRBV5-1	once	TRBJ1-5	NA	CASSIGQSQPQHF	TGCGCCAGCAGCATCGGACAGAGTCAGCCCCAGCATTTT
TRBV2	NA	TRBJ1-1	NA	CASSSQGVSEAFF	TGTGCCAGCAGTTCTCAGGGAGTCTCTGAAGCTTTCTTT
TRBV6-1	few	TRBJ1-1	NA	CASSELGPTGTEAFF	TGTGCCAGCAGTGAATTGGGACCCACGGGGACTGAAGCTTTCTTT
TRBV5-1	few	TRBJ1-4	TRBD1	CASSTQGMGNEKLFF	TGCGCCAGCAGCACACAGGGGATGGGGAATGAAAAACTGTTTTTT
TRBV21-1	NA	TRBJ1-1	NA	CASSKRAGGKSTEAFF	TGTGCCAGCAGCAAACGAGCAGGGGGTAAATCAACTGAAGCTTTCTTT
TRBV12-3/TRBV12-4	NA	TRBJ1-2	NA	CASSLTAGDGYTF	TGTGCCAGCAGTTTAACGGCAGGGGACGGCTACACCTTC
TRBV2	NA	TRBJ1-6	NA	CASSKGGRGDNSPLHF	TGTGCCAGCAGTAAGGGCGGACGGGGTGACAATTCACCCCTCCACTTT
TRBV5-1	once	TRBJ2-2	TRBD2	CASSPGLDGGELFF	TGCGCCAGCAGCCCCGGACTAGATGGCGGGGAGCTGTTTTTT
TRBV7-9	NA	TRBJ1-5	NA	CASSARGEAQHF	TGTGCCAGCAGCGCGAGGGGGGAGGCCCAGCATTTT
TRBV2	NA	TRBJ2-3	TRBD2	CASSKASGSWVDTQYF	TGTGCCAGCAGTAAGGCTAGCGGGAGCTGGGTAGATACGCAGTATTTT
TRBV7-3	NA	TRBJ1-2	TRBD1	CASSGQGQGYYGYTF	TGTGCCAGCAGCGGCCAGGGACAGGGGTACTATGGCTACACCTTC
TRBV7-2	NA	TRBJ1-3	NA	CASSPANTIYF	TGTGCCAGCAGCCCCGCGAACACCATATATTTT
TRBV6-5	NA	TRBJ2-1	NA	CASSWRERGEQFF	TGTGCCAGCAGTTGGAGGGAGCGTGGCGAGCAGTTCTTC
TRBV6-5	NA	TRBJ1-1	NA	CASSVSPRNTEAFF	TGTGCCAGCAGCGTCAGTCCTCGGAACACTGAAGCTTTCTTT
TRBV19	few	TRBJ2-3	NA	CASSNDFSDTQYF	TGTGCCAGTAGTAACGACTTCTCAGATACGCAGTATTTT
TRBV6-5	NA	TRBJ2-2	NA	CASGTNTGELFF	TGTGCCAGCGGGACGAACACCGGGGAGCTGTTTTTT
TRBV6-5	NA	TRBJ2-5	TRBD2	CASSSGTSEETQYF	TGTGCCAGCAGTTCCGGGACTAGCGAAGAGACCCAGTACTTC
TRBV18	NA	TRBJ2-6	NA	CASSHTRGSGANVLTF	TGTGCCAGCTCACACACTAGGGGGAGTGGGGCCAACGTCCTGACTTTC